This T cell receptor (beta chain) comes out of a study of blood T cell repertoires in COVID-19. Overall study context: Researchers got acute and convalescent COVID-19 samples from the United States, Italy and Spain. From T cells, B-cell-depleted T cells, or PBMCs came the material, which was cDNA or gDNA.

Germline V gives CDR1 MDHEN, CDR2 SYDVKM. The germline V and J ends were trimmed by 6 bases and 1 base, with 16 bases remaining between them. The CDR3 length is 15 residues. Data came from immunoSEQ multiplex PCR; TCRdb stores just in-frame clones and leaves some out. The repertoire holds 120,000 to 150,000 clones, 75% to 90% seen once, with 2.5% to 3.5% in the top ten. V gene TRBV28 combines with J gene TRBJ2-7, with D possibly TRBD2 on 6 matching bases. This clonotype originated in a woman aged 55 to 70 with active COVID-19. The sequencing sample was made of peripheral blood. DNA for the CDR3: TGTGCCAGCAGCCGCGAAGTGGAGGGTTCCTACGAGCAGTACTTC. Amino acids: CASSREVEGSYEQYF.